The next 29 T cell receptor beta chains were all read from a single sample in a study of T cell changes during pregnancy in multiple sclerosis. Using immunoSEQ multiplex PCR, the repertoire was profiled, and TCRdb retains in-frame clones only, with some absent. The profile shows some 57,000 clones, 91% of them singletons. Sequencing used CD4+ T cells from peripheral blood mononuclear cells, obtained in the first trimester of pregnancy. Receptors originate from a female donor with multiple sclerosis, enrolled in a pregnancy study.

This clone was counted once. The chain carries TRBV5-1 and TRBJ1-1, with 8 bases matching TRBD1. The CDR3 length is 16 residues. CDR1 and CDR2 from the germline V gene are SGHRS and YFSETQ. Losses at the gene ends were 0 bases for V and 1 base for J; bases not matched to a gene: 5. CDR3 loop: CASSLARQGPNTEAFF. The DNA of the CDR3 is TGCGCCAGCAGCTTGGCCCGACAGGGGCCGAACACTGAAGCTTTCTTT.

The chain recombines TRBV5-1 with TRBJ2-3; maybe TRBD2 (6 bases). Trimming took off 7 bases at V and 4 bases at J, with 16 bases between the two ends. The CDR3 consists of 14 residues. Germline V gene lookup returns CDR1 SGHRS and CDR2 YFSETQ. CDR3 residues: CASAGTPRPDTQYF. The DNA of the CDR3 is TGCGCCAGCGCTGGGACTCCTCGGCCAGATACGCAGTATTTT.

This clone has a handful of counts. This chain links TRBV5-1 with TRBJ2-1, with 11 bases identical to TRBD2. The V gene's germline CDR1 is SGHRS and CDR2 YFSETQ. The CDR3 is made up of 16 amino acids. V dropped 0 bases and J dropped 4; count of bases not matched to a gene: 3. Here the CDR3 reads CASSLVSGGDYNEQFF. The CDR3 DNA follows: TGCGCCAGCAGCTTGGTTAGCGGGGGGGATTACAATGAGCAGTTCTTC.

This rearrangement joins TRBV7-3 to TRBJ2-5; 9 nucleotides match TRBD2. The CDR3 is 18 residues long. Trimming took 5 bases from V and 7 from J; bases not matched to a gene: 20. Germline V gene lookup returns CDR1 SGHTA and CDR2 FQGTGA. The CDR3 region is CASSPTPLAGGDGGTQYF. The CDR3 DNA is TGTGCCAGCAGCCCAACCCCTCTCGCGGGGGGGGACGGCGGGACCCAGTACTTC.

The chain's CDR3 is CASSRGQEEKLFF. CDR3 sequence (DNA): TGTGCCAGCTCCCGCGGACAGGAAGAAAAACTGTTTTTT. The chain carries TRBV18 and TRBJ1-4, with TRBD1 identical over 7 bases. The V gene end was trimmed by 6 bases and the J gene end by 8 bases; junction bases not matched to a gene: 6. CDR3 size: 13 residues. The germline V gene encodes CDR1 KGHSH and CDR2 LQKENI.

The chain has TRBV27 and TRBJ2-5; 10 bases match TRBD2. The CDR3 is made up of 16 amino acids. Losses at the gene ends were 4 bases for V and 1 base for J; bases not matched to a gene: 6. Germline V CDR1 and CDR2: MNHEY, SMNVEV (reference sequence). The CDR3 bases are TGTGCCAGCAGTTCTCGACTAGCGGGTTTCCAAGAGACCCAGTACTTC. Protein sequence: CASSSRLAGFQETQYF.

The V call is TRBV2, the J call TRBJ2-3; D may be TRBD2 (5 bases). V lost 0 bases and J 1 base, leaving 14 bases between the germline ends. The germline CDR1 and CDR2 sequences are SNHLY and FYNNEI. This CDR3 is 17 amino acids long. The CDR3 loop reads CASSEALSSFGTDTQYF. The CDR3 DNA is TGTGCCAGCAGTGAAGCGCTTTCTAGCTTCGGCACAGATACGCAGTATTTT.

The DNA for the CDR3 is TGTGCCAGCAGCCCACAGGGACCTAGCTCCTACAATGAGCAGTTCTTC. Protein product: CASSPQGPSSYNEQFF. The gene calls are TRBV7-3 and TRBJ2-1; tentatively, D is TRBD1 (6 bases). The ends were cut back, 5 bases at V and 0 bases at J, with 14 bases in the middle. The CDR3 runs 16 residues. Germline V gene sequence: CDR1 SGHTA, CDR2 FQGTGA.

This clone was observed a single time. The chain employs TRBV2 and TRBJ1-1; no firm D call. The length of the CDR3 is 14 residues. V dropped 7 bases and J dropped 3 bases, with 15 bases sitting between them. The germline V gene has CDR1 SNHLY and CDR2 FYNNEI. The CDR3, as DNA: TGTGCCAGCAAAACGGAGCTGGCCTACACTGAAGCTTTCTTT. It is translated as CASKTELAYTEAFF. Drawing the rest from reference TRBV2 and TRBJ1-1, the complete variable domain is EPEVTQTPSHQVTQMGQEVILRCVPISNHLYFYWYRQILGQKVEFLVSFYNNEISEKSEIFDDQFSVERPDGSNFTLKIRSTKLEDSAMYFCASKTELAYTEAFFGQGTRLTVV.

This clone was counted a single time. The J gene is TRBJ1-1, the V gene TRBV27; D is undetermined. Germline V CDR1 and CDR2: MNHEY, SMNVEV (reference sequence). This CDR3 is built from 14 residues. V lost 5 bases and J 4 bases, leaving 14 bases between the germline ends. In DNA, the CDR3 is TGTGCCAGCAGTCCCGAGGTTTGGGTCACTGAAGCTTTCTTT. It specifies CASSPEVWVTEAFF.

The chain carries TRBV6-6 and TRBJ2-1; 10 bases match TRBD2. V shed 6 bases and J 2 bases; nucleotides not matched to a gene: 1. Germline V lookup: CDR1 MNHNY, CDR2 SVGAGI (reference sequence). CDR3 length equals 14 residues. The DNA of the CDR3 is TGTGCCAGCAGCACTAGCGGGACCTACAATGAGCAGTTCTTC. Its translation is CASSTSGTYNEQFF.

The V call is TRBV14, the J call TRBJ1-2; 7 bases match TRBD1. The CDR3 has 17 residues. V shed 0 bases, J shed 2 bases, and the junction held 9 bases outside the gene matches. Per germline, CDR1 SGHDN and CDR2 FVKESK. CDR3 in amino acids: CASSQDLSIQGNYGYTF. As DNA, the CDR3 is TGTGCCAGCAGCCAAGATCTATCGATACAGGGGAACTATGGCTACACCTTC.

The chain carries TRBV2 and TRBJ2-7; 7 nucleotides line up with TRBD1. Germline CDR1 is SNHLY and CDR2 is FYNNEI. With 2 bases clipped from V and 6 bases from J, the junction kept 19 bases outside the gene matches. This CDR3 is built from 18 residues. This CDR3 is CASSEKSIWGPTGIEQYF. Here the CDR3 DNA reads TGTGCCAGCAGTGAAAAGAGTATCTGGGGACCGACAGGGATCGAGCAGTACTTC.

The chain combines TRBV2 with TRBJ2-5; tentatively, D is TRBD1 (6 bases). This CDR3 is built from 17 residues. Germline CDR1 SNHLY, CDR2 FYNNEI. V was trimmed by 2 bases and J by 4 bases, leaving 20 bases between them. The CDR3 spells CASSELHPRVGGETQYF. CDR3 coding DNA: TGTGCCAGCAGTGAATTGCATCCCAGGGTAGGGGGAGAGACCCAGTACTTC. Full variable domain (remainder filled in from reference TRBV2 and TRBJ2-5): EPEVTQTPSHQVTQMGQEVILRCVPISNHLYFYWYRQILGQKVEFLVSFYNNEISEKSEIFDDQFSVERPDGSNFTLKIRSTKLEDSAMYFCASSELHPRVGGETQYFGPGTRLLVL.

The chain links TRBV18 to TRBJ1-1; TRBD1 agrees at 9 bases. This CDR3 is built from 12 residues. CDR1 is KGHSH and CDR2 is LQKENI in the germline V gene. Trimming at V came to 3 bases and at J to 11 bases, leaving 4 bases not matched to a gene. CDR3 sequence reads: CASSPYRGQAFF. For the CDR3, the DNA is TGTGCCAGCTCACCGTACAGGGGGCAGGCTTTCTTT.

The chain links TRBV14 to TRBJ1-1; 7 bases are shared with TRBD1. The CDR3 is 15 residues long. Germline V CDR1 and CDR2: SGHDN, FVKESK. With 4 bases clipped from V and 0 bases from J, the junction kept 5 bases outside the gene matches. The CDR3 DNA reads as TGTGCCAGCAGCCGACTGCAGGGGGTGAACACTGAAGCTTTCTTT. As protein: CASSRLQGVNTEAFF.

Concerning this clone: At the DNA level, this CDR3 is encoded by other sequences in the same sample as well. The V gene is TRBV9, the J gene TRBJ1-3; D gene ambiguous. V gave up 0 bases and J gave up 2 bases, with 3 bases separating them. The CDR3 has 13 residues. Germline CDR1 SGDLS, CDR2 YYNGEE. The CDR3 DNA reads as TGTGCCAGCAGCGTAGGTACTGGAAACACCATATATTTT. Translating gives CASSVGTGNTIYF.

The chain carries TRBV5-5 and TRBJ2-7; 11 nucleotides match TRBD1. After removal of 4 bases from V and 4 bases from J, the junction contained 10 bases not matched to a gene. Germline V lookup: CDR1 SGHKS, CDR2 YYEKEE (reference sequence). This CDR3 is built from 16 residues. CDR3 in amino acids: CASSRRGTGGMYEQYF. CDR3 DNA sequence: TGTGCCAGCAGCCGGCGGGGGACAGGGGGGATGTACGAGCAGTACTTC. Based on the CDR3 plus reference TRBV5-5 and TRBJ2-7, the full variable domain is DAGVTQSPTHLIKTRGQQVTLRCSPISGHKSVSWYQQVLGQGPQFIFQYYEKEERGRGNFPDRFSARQFPNYSSELNVNALLLGDSALYLCASSRRGTGGMYEQYFGPGTRLTVT.

The gene calls are TRBV10-3 and TRBJ2-6; 11 bases line up with TRBD1. Germline CDR1 and CDR2: ENHRY and SYGVKD. Germline trimming cut 11 bases from V and 2 bases from J; bases unmatched to any gene: 5. The CDR3 is made up of 15 amino acids. CDR3 sequence (DNA): TGTGCCTCTGGGGACAGGGGGACTGGGGCCAACGTCCTGACTTTC. Its protein product is CASGDRGTGANVLTF.

The V gene is TRBV14, the J gene TRBJ1-1; D remains ambiguous. This CDR3 is 12 amino acids long. Germline CDR1 is SGHDN and CDR2 is FVKESK. V was trimmed by 1 base and J by 11 bases, leaving 11 bases between them. CDR3 DNA: TGTGCCAGCAGCCAAGTCACGGGAAGGGCTTTCTTT. Its translation: CASSQVTGRAFF.

The rearrangement joins TRBV4-3 to TRBJ1-4, with unresolved D. This CDR3 has 13 amino acids. From germline, CDR1 is LGHNA and CDR2 YSLEER. With 3 bases removed from V and 7 bases from J, the gap between germline ends came to 9 bases. In DNA, the CDR3 is TGCGCCAGCAGCCATGGCCGAGGTGAAAAACTGTTTTTT. Translated: CASSHGRGEKLFF.

This clone is a singleton in its sample. The V and J genes are TRBV4-2 and TRBJ2-5; 10 bases line up with TRBD2. J was trimmed by 4 bases and V by 1 base; bases with no gene match: 6. There are 16 residues in the CDR3. Looked up from germline, CDR1 is LGHNA and CDR2 is YNFKEQ. The CDR3 protein is CASSQAPAGGRETQYF. The CDR3 DNA is TGTGCCAGCAGCCAAGCACCAGCGGGGGGGCGAGAGACCCAGTACTTC.

The chain combines TRBV10-3 with TRBJ1-6; a possible D gene is TRBD1 (5 bases). Trimming shortened V by 10 bases and J by 9 bases, and 16 bases separated the two germline ends. The CDR3 is made up of 13 amino acids. CDR1 is ENHRY, CDR2 SYGVKD, per germline. CDR3 sequence reads: CATIRAQGSPLHF. In nucleotides, the CDR3 is TGTGCCACCATCCGGGCCCAGGGTTCACCCCTCCACTTT.

The rearrangement uses TRBV4-2 and TRBJ1-3; 11 bases line up with TRBD1. This CDR3 comprises 18 residues. Germline V lookup: CDR1 LGHNA, CDR2 YNFKEQ. J was trimmed by 2 bases and V by 4 bases; bases with no gene match: 10. The CDR3 sequence: CASSLDRGRSGTGNTIYF. The DNA for the CDR3 is TGTGCCAGCAGCCTGGACAGGGGGCGCTCGGGAACTGGAAACACCATATATTTT.

The chain uses TRBV6-5 and TRBJ1-5; D is possibly TRBD1 (6 bases). The germline CDR1 and CDR2 sequences are MNHEY and SVGAGI. The CDR3 extends over 13 amino acids. Trimming took 5 bases from V and 6 from J, leaving 11 bases between them. The CDR3 spells CASSISGAQPQHF. The CDR3 DNA reads as TGTGCCAGCAGTATATCAGGGGCTCAGCCCCAGCATTTT.

V usage is TRBV27 and J usage is TRBJ2-3; 12 nucleotides agree with TRBD2. The CDR3 is 16 residues long. J was trimmed by 4 bases and V by 5 bases; bases with no gene match: 7. Germline V gene sequence: CDR1 MNHEY, CDR2 SMNVEV (reference sequence). CDR3 nucleotide sequence: TGTGCCAGCAGTACACTCGCTAGCGGGGGGGCAGATACGCAGTATTTT. It specifies CASSTLASGGADTQYF.

This clone appeared a single time. V and J are TRBV7-3 and TRBJ2-6; D perhaps matches TRBD1 (6 bases). The CDR3 runs to 16 residues. Per germline, CDR1 SGHTA and CDR2 FQGTGA. V was cut by 4 bases and J by 0 bases, with 10 bases left in between. The CDR3 loop is CASSSGHNSGANVLTF. CDR3 sequence (DNA): TGTGCCAGCAGCTCGGGACATAACTCTGGGGCCAACGTCCTGACTTTC.

The V and J genes are TRBV25-1 and TRBJ2-7; TRBD2 aligns across 7 bases. V gave up 5 bases and J gave up 4 bases; unmatched junction bases: 8. The CDR3 contains 14 residues. From germline, CDR1 is MGHDK and CDR2 SYGVNS. In DNA, the CDR3 is TGTGCCAGCAGTAGCGGGACGCTCCTTTACGAGCAGTACTTC. Protein product: CASSSGTLLYEQYF.

The V gene is TRBV10-3, the J gene TRBJ1-6; the match to TRBD1 covers 9 bases. V gave up 5 bases and J gave up 5 bases; unmatched junction bases: 1. The CDR3 length is 14 residues. The germline gives CDR1 ENHRY, CDR2 SYGVKD. This chain's CDR3 is CAISRDRDNSPLHF. In DNA, the CDR3 is TGTGCCATCAGTCGGGACAGGGATAATTCACCCCTCCACTTT.